This record concerns one T cell receptor beta chain sequence. The antigen is undetermined. Being one base from a much bigger clone, this may be a read error. The data originate from a study of tumor and adjacent non-tumor tissue in lung cancer. For the study at large: Stage I to III disease affected roughly ten men and 5 women aged roughly 30 to 76. Study results and limitations: Tumor tissue had significantly higher TCR diversity than normal lung.

This sample's RNA came from whole unsorted tissue. The library came from three nested PCR rounds adapted from ARM-PCR protocols. In TCRdb, the multiplex PCR reads were re-called with MiXCR into one record per CDR3 protein. The sample lists around 210,000 distinct CDR3 sequences, 70% to 75% occurring once. There are 13 residues in the CDR3. The sequenced material came from lung tumor tissue. The sequence derives from a man aged 55 to 70 with non-small cell lung cancer. The chain joins TRBV12-3 or TRBV12-4 to TRBJ2-7; D not certain. DNA of the CDR3: TGTGCCAGCAGTAATCCCGAGGCCTACAAGCAGTACTTC. Translated, it gives CASSNPEAYKQYF.